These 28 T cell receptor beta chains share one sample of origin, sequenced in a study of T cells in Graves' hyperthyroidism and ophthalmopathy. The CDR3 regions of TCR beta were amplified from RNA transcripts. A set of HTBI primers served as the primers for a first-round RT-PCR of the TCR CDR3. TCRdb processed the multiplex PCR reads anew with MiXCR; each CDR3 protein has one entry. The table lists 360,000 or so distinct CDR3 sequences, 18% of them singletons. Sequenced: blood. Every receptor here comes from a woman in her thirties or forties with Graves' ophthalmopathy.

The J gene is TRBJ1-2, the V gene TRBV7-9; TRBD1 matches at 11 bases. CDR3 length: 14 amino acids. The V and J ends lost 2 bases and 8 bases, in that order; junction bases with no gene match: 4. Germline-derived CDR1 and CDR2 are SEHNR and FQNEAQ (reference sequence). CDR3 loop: CASSLRGQGEGYTF. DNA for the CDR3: TGTGCCAGCAGCTTAAGGGGACAGGGGGAAGGCTACACCTTC. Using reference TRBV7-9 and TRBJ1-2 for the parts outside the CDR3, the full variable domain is DTGVSQNPRHKITKRGQNVTFRCDPISEHNRLYWYRQTLGQGPEFLTYFQNEAQLEKSRLLSDRFSAERPKGSFSTLEIQRTEQGDSAMYLCASSLRGQGEGYTFGSGTRLTVV.

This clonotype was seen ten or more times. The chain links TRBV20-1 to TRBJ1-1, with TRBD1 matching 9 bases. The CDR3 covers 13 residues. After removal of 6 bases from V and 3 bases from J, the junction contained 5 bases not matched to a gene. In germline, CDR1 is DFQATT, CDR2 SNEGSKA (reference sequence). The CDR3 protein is CSATDRGDTEAFF. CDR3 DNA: TGCAGTGCCACGGACAGGGGAGACACTGAAGCTTTCTTT.

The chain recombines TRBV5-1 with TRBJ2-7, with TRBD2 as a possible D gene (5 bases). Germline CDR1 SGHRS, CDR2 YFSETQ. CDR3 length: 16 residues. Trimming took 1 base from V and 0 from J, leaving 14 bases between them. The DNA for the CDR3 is TGCGCCAGCAGCTTGAAAGGTGGGAGCCCCTCCTACGAGCAGTACTTC. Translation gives CASSLKGGSPSYEQYF.

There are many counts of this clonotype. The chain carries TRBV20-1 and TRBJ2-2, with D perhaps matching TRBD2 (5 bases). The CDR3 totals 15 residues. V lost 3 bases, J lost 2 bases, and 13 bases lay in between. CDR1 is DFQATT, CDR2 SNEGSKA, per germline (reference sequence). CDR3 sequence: CSARPGSLNTGELFF. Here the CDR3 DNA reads TGCAGTGCTAGGCCGGGGAGCCTTAACACCGGGGAGCTGTTTTTT.

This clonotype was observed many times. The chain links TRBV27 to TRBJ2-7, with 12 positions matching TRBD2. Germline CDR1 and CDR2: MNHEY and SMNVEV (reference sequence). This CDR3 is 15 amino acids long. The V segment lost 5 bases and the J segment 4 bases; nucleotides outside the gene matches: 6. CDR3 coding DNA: TGTGCCAGCAGTCGGACTAGCGGGATAGGTTACGAGCAGTACTTC. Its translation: CASSRTSGIGYEQYF.

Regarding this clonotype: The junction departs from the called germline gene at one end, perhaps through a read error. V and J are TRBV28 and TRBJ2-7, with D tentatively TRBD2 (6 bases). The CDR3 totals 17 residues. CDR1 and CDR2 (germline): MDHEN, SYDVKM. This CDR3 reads CSSSEAFRAGFSYEQYF. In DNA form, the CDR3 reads TGTTCCAGCAGTGAGGCCTTCAGGGCGGGGTTCTCCTACGAGCAGTACTTC.

In DNA, the CDR3 is TGTGCCAGCAGCTACACCGGGACTAGCGGGGCCGCCTACGAGCAGTACTTC. Amino acid sequence: CASSYTGTSGAAYEQYF. The chain is built from TRBV11-2 and TRBJ2-7; 13 bases fit TRBD2. The J segment lost 2 bases and the V segment lost 4 bases, leaving 8 bases of the junction unmatched. The CDR3 is 17 amino acids. Germline assignment: CDR1 SGHAT and CDR2 FQNNGV. The full variable domain, in which reference TRBV11-2 and TRBJ2-7 provide the parts outside the CDR3, is EAGVAQSPRYKIIEKRQSVAFWCNPISGHATLYWYQQILGQGPKLLIQFQNNGVVDDSQLPKDRFSAERLKGVDSTLKIQPAKLEDSAVYLCASSYTGTSGAAYEQYFGPGTRLTVT.

Here the CDR3 DNA reads TGTGCCAGCAGTTTTAGATCCTGGGACAGAATAAATTTAACCTACGAGCAGTACTTC. As protein: CASSFRSWDRINLTYEQYF. The chain uses TRBV28 and TRBJ2-7, with 7 bases aligning to TRBD1. The CDR3 has 19 residues. V gave up 3 bases and J gave up 2 bases; unmatched junction bases: 19. Germline values: CDR1 MDHEN, CDR2 SYDVKM.

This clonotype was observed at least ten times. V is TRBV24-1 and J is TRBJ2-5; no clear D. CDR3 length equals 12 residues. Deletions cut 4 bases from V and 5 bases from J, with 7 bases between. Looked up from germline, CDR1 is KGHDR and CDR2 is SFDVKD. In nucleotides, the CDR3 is TGTGCCACCAGTGACTCAAGGGAGACCCAGTACTTC. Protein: CATSDSRETQYF.

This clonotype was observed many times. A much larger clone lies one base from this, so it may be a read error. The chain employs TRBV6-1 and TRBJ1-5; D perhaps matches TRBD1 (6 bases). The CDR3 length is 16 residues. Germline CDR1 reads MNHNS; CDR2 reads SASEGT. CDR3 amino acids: CASNELTGSGNQPQHF. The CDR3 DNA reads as TGTGCCAGCAATGAACTTACAGGGTCGGGCAATCAGCCCCAGCATTTT.

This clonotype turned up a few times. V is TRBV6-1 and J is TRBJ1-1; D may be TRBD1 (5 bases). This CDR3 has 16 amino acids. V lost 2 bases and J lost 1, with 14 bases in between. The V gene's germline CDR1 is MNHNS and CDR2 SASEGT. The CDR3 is CASSESWARENTEAFF. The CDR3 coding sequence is TGTGCCAGCAGTGAAAGTTGGGCCAGGGAGAACACTGAAGCTTTCTTT.

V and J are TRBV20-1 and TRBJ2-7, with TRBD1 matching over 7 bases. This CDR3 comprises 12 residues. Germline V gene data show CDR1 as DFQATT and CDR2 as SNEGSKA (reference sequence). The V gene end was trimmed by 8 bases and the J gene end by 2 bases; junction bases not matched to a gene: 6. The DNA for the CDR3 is TGCAGTCTACTAGGGGGCCCCTACGAGCAGTACTTC. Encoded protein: CSLLGGPYEQYF.

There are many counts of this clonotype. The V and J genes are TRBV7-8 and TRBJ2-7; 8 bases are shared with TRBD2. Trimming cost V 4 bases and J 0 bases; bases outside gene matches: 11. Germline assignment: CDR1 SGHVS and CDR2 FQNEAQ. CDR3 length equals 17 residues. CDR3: CASSYLLSGAYSYEQYF. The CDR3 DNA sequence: TGTGCCAGCAGCTACCTACTTAGCGGGGCCTACTCCTACGAGCAGTACTTC.

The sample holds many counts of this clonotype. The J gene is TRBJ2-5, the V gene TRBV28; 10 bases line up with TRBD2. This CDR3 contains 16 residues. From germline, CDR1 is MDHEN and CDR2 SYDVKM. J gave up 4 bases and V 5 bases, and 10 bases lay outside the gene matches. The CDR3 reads CASSRTLAGVGETQYF. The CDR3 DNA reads TGTGCCAGCAGTCGTACTCTAGCGGGAGTTGGAGAGACCCAGTACTTC.

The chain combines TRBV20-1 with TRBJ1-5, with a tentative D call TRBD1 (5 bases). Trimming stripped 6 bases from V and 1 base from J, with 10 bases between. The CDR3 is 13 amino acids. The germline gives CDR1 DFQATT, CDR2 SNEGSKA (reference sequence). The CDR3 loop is CSARGLSNQPQHF. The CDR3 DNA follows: TGCAGTGCCCGGGGGTTGAGCAATCAGCCCCAGCATTTT.

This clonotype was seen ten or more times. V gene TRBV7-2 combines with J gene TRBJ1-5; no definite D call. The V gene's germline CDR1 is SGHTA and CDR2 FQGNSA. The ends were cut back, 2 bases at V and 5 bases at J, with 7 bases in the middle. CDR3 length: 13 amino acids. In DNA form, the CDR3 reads TGTGCCAGCAGCTTATTTAAGGATCAGCCCCAGCATTTT. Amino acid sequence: CASSLFKDQPQHF. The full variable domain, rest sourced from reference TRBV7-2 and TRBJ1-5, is GAGVSQSPSNKVTEKGKDVELRCDPISGHTALYWYRQSLGQGLEFLIYFQGNSAPDKSGLPSDRFSAERTGGSVSTLTIQRTQQEDSAVYLCASSLFKDQPQHFGDGTRLSIL.

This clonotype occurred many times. This CDR3 reads CSAKPSGARANYGYTF. The CDR3 nucleotides are TGCAGTGCCAAACCCTCAGGGGCACGAGCTAACTATGGCTACACCTTC. This sequence joins TRBV20-1 and TRBJ1-2, with D possibly being TRBD1 (6 bases). There are 16 residues in the CDR3. Trimming stripped 6 bases from V and 0 bases from J, with 20 bases between. CDR1 is DFQATT, CDR2 SNEGSKA, per germline (reference sequence).

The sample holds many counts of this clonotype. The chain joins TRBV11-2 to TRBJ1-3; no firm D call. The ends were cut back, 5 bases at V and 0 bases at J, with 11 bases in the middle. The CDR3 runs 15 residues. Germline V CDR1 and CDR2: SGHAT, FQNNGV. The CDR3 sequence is CASSRGLNSGNTIYF. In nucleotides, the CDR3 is TGTGCCAGCAGCCGCGGACTGAACTCTGGAAACACCATATATTTT.

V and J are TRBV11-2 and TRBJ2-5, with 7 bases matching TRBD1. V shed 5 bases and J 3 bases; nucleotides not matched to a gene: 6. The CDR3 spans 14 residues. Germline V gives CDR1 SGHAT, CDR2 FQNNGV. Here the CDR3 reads CASSRGQLKETQYF. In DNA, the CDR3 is TGTGCCAGCAGCCGGGGACAGTTGAAAGAGACCCAGTACTTC.

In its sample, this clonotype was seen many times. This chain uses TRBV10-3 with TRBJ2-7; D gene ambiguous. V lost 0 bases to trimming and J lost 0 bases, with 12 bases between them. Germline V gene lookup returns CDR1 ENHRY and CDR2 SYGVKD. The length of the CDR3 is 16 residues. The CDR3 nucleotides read TGTGCCATCAGTGAGTCGTTCGTGATAACCTCCTACGAGCAGTACTTC. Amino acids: CAISESFVITSYEQYF.

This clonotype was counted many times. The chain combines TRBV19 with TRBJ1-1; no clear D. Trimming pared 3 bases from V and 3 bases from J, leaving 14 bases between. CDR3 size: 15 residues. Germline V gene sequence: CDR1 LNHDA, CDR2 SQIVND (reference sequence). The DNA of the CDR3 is TGTGCCAGTAGTATCGCTGGGATGACGGACACTGAAGCTTTCTTT. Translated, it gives CASSIAGMTDTEAFF.

CDR3 residues: CASSEGAGTGAETQYF. DNA for the CDR3: TGTGCCAGCAGTGAAGGGGCCGGGACAGGGGCAGAGACCCAGTACTTC. The chain links TRBV12-3 or TRBV12-4 to TRBJ2-5; TRBD1 matches at 10 bases. The CDR3 length is 16 residues. V dropped 5 bases and J dropped 4; count of bases not matched to a gene: 10.

The CDR3 here is CASSRTGGTLGYGYTF. The CDR3 bases are TGTGCCAGCAGCCGGACAGGGGGTACCTTAGGTTATGGCTACACCTTC. V is TRBV6-1 and J is TRBJ1-2; 10 bases map to TRBD1. Trimming at V came to 6 bases and at J to 5 bases, leaving 12 bases not matched to a gene. Germline CDR1 MNHNS, CDR2 SASEGT. This CDR3 is 16 amino acids long.

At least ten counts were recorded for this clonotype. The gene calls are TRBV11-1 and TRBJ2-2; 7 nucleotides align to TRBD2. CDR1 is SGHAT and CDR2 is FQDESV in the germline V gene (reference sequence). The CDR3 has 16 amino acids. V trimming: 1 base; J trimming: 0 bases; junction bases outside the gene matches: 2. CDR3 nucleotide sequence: TGTGCCAGCAGCTTAGACGCGGGAGCGAACACCGGGGAGCTGTTTTTT. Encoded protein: CASSLDAGANTGELFF.

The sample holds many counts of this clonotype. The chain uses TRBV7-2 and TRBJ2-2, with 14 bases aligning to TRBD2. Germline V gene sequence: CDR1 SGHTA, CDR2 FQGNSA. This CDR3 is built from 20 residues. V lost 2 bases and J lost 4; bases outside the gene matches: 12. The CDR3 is CASSLQPGLAGESGTGELFF. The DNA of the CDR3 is TGTGCCAGCAGCTTACAGCCGGGACTAGCGGGAGAAAGTGGCACCGGGGAGCTGTTTTTT.

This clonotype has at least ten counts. The DNA of the CDR3 is TGCAGCGTTGGGACTAGCGGGAGTTCCTACGAGCAGTACTTC. This translates into CSVGTSGSSYEQYF. The chain uses TRBV29-1 and TRBJ2-7; TRBD2 aligns across 13 bases. The germline CDR1 and CDR2 sequences are SQVTM and ANQGSEA. The CDR3 loop spans 14 amino acids. J lost 1 base, V lost 4 bases, and 1 base had no gene match.

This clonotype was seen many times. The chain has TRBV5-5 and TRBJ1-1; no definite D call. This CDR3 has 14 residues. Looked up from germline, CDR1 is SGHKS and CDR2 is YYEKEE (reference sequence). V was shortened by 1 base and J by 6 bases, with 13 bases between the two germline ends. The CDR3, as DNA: TGTGCCAGCAGCTTGTCGGGCAGCTGGTCTGAAGCTTTCTTT. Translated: CASSLSGSWSEAFF.

Here the CDR3 reads CASSLGQVDEQYF. For the CDR3, the DNA is TGTGCCAGCAGTCTGGGCCAGGTCGACGAGCAGTACTTC. This sequence joins TRBV6-2 or TRBV6-3 and TRBJ2-7; D not resolved. Germline V gene sequence: CDR1 MNHEY, CDR2 SVGEGT. Trimming removed 5 bases from V and 5 bases from J, with 13 bases in between. This CDR3 comprises 13 residues.